Described below is a single TCR beta chain sequence and its context. The antigen is not known. The data stem from a study of regulatory T cells in long-lasting Graves disease. Study context: Patients with new Graves' disease had used antithyroid drugs below 3 months. General observations from the study: More public clonotypes were shared by persistent patients (about 2,700) than by new patients (approximately 1,000). Persistent disease was associated with favored TRBV28 usage and with favored use of TRBJ1-2 and TRBJ2-5. Samples came from peripheral blood alone, without thyroid tissue.

Indicated time point: newly diagnosed GD, antithyroid drugs for less than 3 months. Making the TCR library involved RNA that had been extracted from PBMCs. V was cut by 5 bases and J by 1 base, with 12 bases left in between. The CDR3 is 15 amino acids. Germline CDR1 LNHDA, CDR2 SQIVND (reference sequence). According to the study, TCR beta libraries were built with iRepertoire HTBI primers and CDR3-region Arm-PCR. Each CDR3 protein is one row after TCRdb ran MiXCR on the multiplex PCR reads. In the table there are around 250,000 distinct CDR3 sequences, approximately 18% of which are singletons. The same data also went into a second study, on T cells in Graves' hyperthyroidism and ophthalmopathy.

This chain connects TRBV19 to TRBJ1-5, with D possibly TRBD1 on 5 matching bases. This receptor was identified in a woman aged 25 to 39 with Graves disease. The material was peripheral blood mononuclear cells (PBMCs), obtained at new diagnosis, from a patient treated with antithyroid drugs. CDR3 amino acids: CASSVWGRSNQPQHF. The DNA of the CDR3 is TGTGCCAGTAGTGTCTGGGGGAGGAGCAATCAGCCCCAGCATTTT.